The next 20 T cell receptor beta chains were all read from a single sample in a study of early stage breast cancer tumors. TCRdb keeps only in-frame clones here, not all; method: immunoSEQ multiplex PCR. This sample yields more than 13,000 clones, of which approximately 81% are seen a single time; less than 9% belongs to the top ten. The sequencing input was normal breast tissue next to the tumor. These receptors were collected from a person aged 45-60 years with breast cancer.

The table lists this clone with a few counts. The chain joins TRBV7-8 to TRBJ2-3; the D gene is possibly TRBD1 (6 bases). V lost 5 bases and J lost 4, with 16 bases in between. The CDR3 is 15 residues long. Germline CDR1 is SGHVS and CDR2 is FQNEAQ. The CDR3 protein is CASSVTGYGADTQYF. In DNA, the CDR3 is TGTGCCAGCAGCGTCACAGGGTACGGAGCAGATACGCAGTATTTT.

The CDR3: CAISQDRAYNSPLHF. CDR3 bases: TGTGCCATCAGTCAGGACAGGGCGTATAATTCACCCCTCCACTTT. The chain carries TRBV10-3 and TRBJ1-6; 8 nucleotides align to TRBD1. With 5 bases clipped from V and 4 bases from J, the junction kept 4 bases outside the gene matches. Germline CDR1 reads ENHRY; CDR2 reads SYGVKD. The CDR3 consists of 15 residues.

V and J are TRBV19 and TRBJ1-3; D is unclear. V lost 7 bases, J lost 4 bases, and 14 bases lay in between. The CDR3 is 14 residues long. Per germline, CDR1 LNHDA and CDR2 SQIVND (reference sequence). CDR3 sequence (DNA): TGTGCCAGTAAGACCGGATACGAGGGAAACACCATATATTTT. This codes for CASKTGYEGNTIYF.

The chain joins TRBV7-9 to TRBJ1-4; D uncertain. Germline V gene lookup returns CDR1 SEHNR and CDR2 FQNEAQ (reference sequence). Trimming left V 0 bases short and J 7 bases short, with 9 bases between. This CDR3 is 14 amino acids long. This CDR3 is CASSLALIGEKLFF. CDR3 nucleotides: TGTGCCAGCAGCTTAGCGCTGATAGGTGAAAAACTGTTTTTT.

The J gene is TRBJ2-3, the V gene TRBV10-3; 10 positions match TRBD2. CDR1 and CDR2 from the germline V gene are ENHRY and SYGVKD. The V and J ends lost 6 bases and 3 bases, in that order; junction bases with no gene match: 15. This CDR3 has 18 amino acids. The DNA for the CDR3 is TGTGCCATCAGGTCCGCTAGCGGGAGTGGTGGTTGGACAGATACGCAGTATTTT. Its translation: CAIRSASGSGGWTDTQYF.

This CDR3 is CASSLGRERRNEQFF. The CDR3 nucleotides read TGTGCCAGCAGCCTGGGGCGTGAGCGGCGAAATGAGCAGTTCTTC. The rearrangement joins TRBV14 to TRBJ2-1; D tentatively reads TRBD1 or TRBD2 (5 bases each). The ends were cut back, 4 bases at V and 7 bases at J, with 17 bases in the middle. Per germline, CDR1 SGHDN and CDR2 FVKESK. CDR3 size: 15 residues.

The gene calls are TRBV5-5 and TRBJ1-3, with D uncertain. This CDR3 has 16 residues. Germline lookup yields CDR1 SGHKS and CDR2 YYEKEE (reference sequence). The ends were cut back, 0 bases at V and 0 bases at J, with 10 bases in the middle. Here the CDR3 reads CASSLVRASSGNTIYF. DNA for the CDR3: TGTGCCAGCAGCTTGGTAAGGGCCTCCTCTGGAAACACCATATATTTT.

In its sample, this clone was seen a few times. The CDR3 loop is CASSWGVWNSPLHF. The CDR3 DNA reads as TGTGCCAGCAGTTGGGGGGTCTGGAATTCACCCCTCCACTTT. The V gene is TRBV28, the J gene TRBJ1-6; D is perhaps TRBD1 (5 bases). V shed 4 bases and J shed 7 bases, with 11 bases lying between them. The CDR3 covers 14 residues. The germline gives CDR1 MDHEN, CDR2 SYDVKM.

The DNA for the CDR3 is TGTGCCAGCAGCTCTATGACAGGGCAAAACACCATATATTTT. Translating gives CASSSMTGQNTIYF. This sequence joins TRBV7-6 and TRBJ1-3; TRBD1 aligns across 7 bases. With 4 bases clipped from V and 6 bases from J, the junction kept 6 bases outside the gene matches. Germline CDR1 SGHVS, CDR2 FNYEAQ. The CDR3 contains 14 residues.

The sample holds a few counts of this clone. The junction departs from germline at one end; a sequencing error may be responsible. The chain couples TRBV11-2 to TRBJ2-3; D is ambiguous. CDR3 size: 8 residues. CDR1 is SGHAT, CDR2 FQNNGV, per germline. The CDR3 sequence: CASSPRDF. As DNA, the CDR3 is TGTGCCAGCAGCCCTAGGGATTTT.

J is TRBJ1-1 and V is TRBV6-5, with TRBD1 as a possible D gene (5 bases). Germline V gene data show CDR1 as MNHEY and CDR2 as SVGAGI. V shed 5 bases and J shed 1 base, with 8 bases lying between them. The CDR3 consists of 13 residues. CDR3 sequence: CASSRTGNTEAFF. For the CDR3, the DNA is TGTGCCAGCAGTCGAACAGGGAACACTGAAGCTTTCTTT.

This clone was found a few times. The chain joins TRBV5-4 to TRBJ2-6; D is possibly TRBD1 (5 bases). The V gene's germline CDR1 is SGHNT and CDR2 YYREEE (reference sequence). The CDR3 has 19 residues. The germline V and J ends were trimmed by 0 bases and 2 bases, with 18 bases remaining between them. This CDR3 is CASSLGRMGRSAGANVLTF. The CDR3 region has the DNA TGTGCCAGCAGCTTGGGTCGTATGGGGCGCAGCGCTGGGGCCAACGTCCTGACTTTC. The variable domain in full, with the rest retrieved from reference TRBV5-4 and TRBJ2-6, is ETGVTQSPTHLIKTRGQQVTLRCSSQSGHNTVSWYQQALGQGPQFIFQYYREEENGRGNFPPRFSGLQFPNYSSELNVNALELDDSALYLCASSLGRMGRSAGANVLTFGAGSRLTVL.

The chain joins TRBV5-4 to TRBJ1-4; D remains ambiguous. CDR3 length: 13 amino acids. V was clipped by 2 bases and J by 3 bases, with 5 bases between them. Germline loops: CDR1 SGHNT, CDR2 YYREEE (reference sequence). The CDR3: CASSFQANEKLFF. For the CDR3, the DNA is TGTGCCAGCAGCTTCCAGGCTAATGAAAAACTGTTTTTT.

The V gene is TRBV7-6, the J gene TRBJ2-3, with TRBD1 matching over 7 bases. The germline V gene has CDR1 SGHVS and CDR2 FNYEAQ. V trimming: 2 bases; J trimming: 4 bases; junction bases outside the gene matches: 9. The CDR3 sequence is 16 residues long. CDR3 DNA sequence: TGTGCCAGCAGCTTAACCCCCGATACAGGGGCAGATACGCAGTATTTT. As protein: CASSLTPDTGADTQYF. Variable domain in full (rest from reference TRBV7-6 and TRBJ2-3): GAGVSQSPRYKVTKRGQDVALRCDPISGHVSLYWYRQALGQGPEFLTYFNYEAQQDKSGLPNDRFSAERPEGSISTLTIQRTEQRDSAMYRCASSLTPDTGADTQYFGPGTRLTVL.

The V and J genes are TRBV28 and TRBJ1-2, with D unclear. The V end was cut by 3 bases, the J end by 2 bases, with 10 bases between. The germline gives CDR1 MDHEN, CDR2 SYDVKM. The CDR3 spans 14 residues. DNA of the CDR3: TGTGCCAGCAGTTTGGCAGGTCGAAACTATGGCTACACCTTC. Amino acid sequence: CASSLAGRNYGYTF.

Turning to this clone: Its ends do not fully match the called genes, so a read error is possible. The chain recombines TRBV7-2 with TRBJ2-5; D tentatively fits TRBD1 or TRBD2 (5 bases each). The CDR3 spans 15 residues. CDR1 and CDR2 (germline): SGHTA, FQGNSA. CDR3 in amino acids: CASSLARGLQGTQYF. In DNA, the CDR3 is TGTGCCAGCAGCTTAGCGAGGGGCTTACAAGGGACCCAGTACTTC.

The chain combines TRBV2 with TRBJ2-7; TRBD2 matches 10 bases. The CDR3 contains 15 residues. Germline assignment: CDR1 SNHLY and CDR2 FYNNEI. V shed 6 bases and J 5 bases; nucleotides not matched to a gene: 10. The CDR3 region has the DNA TGTGCCAGCAGGAGGGGTCTAGCGGGAGAGGACGAGCAGTACTTC. Its translation: CASRRGLAGEDEQYF.

The chain couples TRBV10-3 to TRBJ2-2; TRBD1 agrees at 8 bases. V trimming: 4 bases; J trimming: 1 base; junction bases outside the gene matches: 5. This CDR3 comprises 16 residues. Germline V gene data show CDR1 as ENHRY and CDR2 as SYGVKD. The CDR3 loop reads CAISGTGTGNTGELFF. The CDR3 nucleotides read TGTGCCATCAGTGGCACCGGGACAGGGAACACCGGGGAGCTGTTTTTT.

J is TRBJ2-2 and V is TRBV15, with D perhaps being TRBD1 or TRBD2 (5 bases each). Germline V gene data show CDR1 as LNHNV and CDR2 as YYDKDF (reference sequence). V gave up 2 bases and J gave up 5 bases, with 18 bases separating them. This CDR3 contains 17 residues. CDR3 region: CATSRYIGGGMTGELFF. The CDR3 DNA sequence: TGTGCCACCAGCAGATACATAGGTGGGGGTATGACCGGGGAGCTGTTTTTT.

The rearrangement links TRBV2 to TRBJ2-3; weak D call: TRBD2 (7 bases). The CDR3 extends over 14 amino acids. CDR1 and CDR2 from the germline V gene are SNHLY and FYNNEI. V lost 10 bases and J 2 bases, leaving 16 bases between the germline ends. As DNA, the CDR3 is TGTGCCAATAACCGGGGGGCCGACACAGATACGCAGTATTTT. Encoded protein: CANNRGADTDTQYF.